One and the same sample provided the 19 T cell receptor beta chains below, sequenced in a study of blood T cell repertoires in COVID-19. Data came from immunoSEQ multiplex PCR; TCRdb stores just in-frame clones and leaves some out. The sample shows around 220,000 clones, under 85% of them seen only once. Sequencing input: peripheral blood. All receptors derive from a woman between 35 and 50 years old with active or convalescent COVID-19.

This clone has just one count. The chain recombines TRBV2 with TRBJ2-1; 11 nucleotides match TRBD2. J lost 6 bases, V lost 5 bases, and 3 bases had no gene match. From germline, CDR1 is SNHLY and CDR2 FYNNEI. This CDR3 comprises 14 residues. This CDR3 is CASSPGLAVNEQFF. In DNA form, the CDR3 reads TGTGCCAGCAGTCCGGGACTAGCGGTCAATGAGCAGTTCTTC.

The chain has TRBV10-3 and TRBJ1-2, with D possibly being TRBD1 (6 bases). Germline values: CDR1 ENHRY, CDR2 SYGVKD. Between the trimmed V and J ends, which lost 7 bases and 7 bases, there was a span of 19 bases. The CDR3 extends over 14 amino acids. The chain's CDR3 is CAIKIDGGQSGYTF. The CDR3 DNA is TGTGCCATCAAAATCGACGGGGGGCAGAGTGGCTACACCTTC.

This clone came up once. This chain joins TRBV2 and TRBJ2-2; TRBD1 might be the D (6 bases). V was shortened by 5 bases and J by 4 bases, with 14 bases between the two germline ends. This CDR3 is 15 amino acids long. Per the germline V gene, CDR1 is SNHLY and CDR2 is FYNNEI. This CDR3 reads CASSLDSLSTGELFF. The CDR3 DNA follows: TGTGCCAGCAGTCTGGACAGTTTGAGCACCGGGGAGCTGTTTTTT.

V usage is TRBV6-1 and J usage is TRBJ2-7, with D possibly being TRBD1 (6 bases). Germline V gives CDR1 MNHNS, CDR2 SASEGT. The CDR3 has 13 residues. The ends were cut back, 2 bases at V and 1 base at J, with 6 bases in the middle. Written as DNA, the CDR3 is TGTGCCAGCAGTGAAACAGGGTCCTACGAGCAGTACTTC. Amino acid sequence: CASSETGSYEQYF.

The chain uses TRBV5-6 and TRBJ2-7; possible D gene TRBD1, 5 bases. V was pared by 3 bases and J by 7 bases, with 11 bases between. This CDR3 is 12 amino acids long. Germline V gene lookup returns CDR1 SGHDT and CDR2 YYEEEE. This CDR3 is CASSYTGDEQYF. CDR3 DNA sequence: TGTGCCAGCAGCTATACAGGTGATGAGCAGTACTTC.

The chain has TRBV5-4 and TRBJ1-6; 10 bases line up with TRBD1. This CDR3 comprises 14 residues. V was clipped by 4 bases and J by 7 bases; unmatched bases: 2. Germline-derived CDR1 and CDR2 are SGHNT and YYREEE (reference sequence). The CDR3 loop reads CASSQDRGNSPLHF. As DNA, the CDR3 is TGTGCCAGCAGCCAGGACAGGGGGAATTCACCCCTCCACTTT.

The gene calls are TRBV6-5 and TRBJ2-7; 8 bases are shared with TRBD2. Trimming at V came to 5 bases and at J to 2 bases, leaving 5 bases not matched to a gene. The germline gives CDR1 MNHEY, CDR2 SVGAGI. This CDR3 comprises 14 residues. The CDR3 region is CASSTRGAPYEQYF. CDR3 in DNA: TGTGCCAGCAGTACGCGGGGGGCTCCCTACGAGCAGTACTTC.

This clone showed up just once. This chain connects TRBV3-1 (or the pseudogene TRBV3-2) to TRBJ1-4; possible D gene TRBD1, 6 bases. Deletions cut 1 base from V and 12 bases from J, with 15 bases between. Germline CDR1 and CDR2: LGHDT and YNNKEL (reference sequence). This CDR3 is built from 14 residues. The CDR3 DNA follows: TGTGCCAGCAGCCAAGGGACCAATTCAGGGGAACTGTTTTTT. Residues: CASSQGTNSGELFF.

The genes are TRBV12-3 or TRBV12-4 and TRBJ2-1; no reliable D call. The CDR3 runs 12 residues. V was pared by 6 bases and J by 5 bases, with 8 bases between. CDR3 sequence (DNA): TGTGCCAGCAGCAAATTTGACAATGAGCAGTTCTTC. As protein: CASSKFDNEQFF.

CDR3 region: CASSFDPGATNEKLFF. CDR3 DNA sequence: TGTGCCAGCAGTTTTGACCCGGGTGCAACTAATGAAAAACTGTTTTTT. The V and J genes are TRBV28 and TRBJ1-4; unclear D gene. Looked up from germline, CDR1 is MDHEN and CDR2 is SYDVKM. The CDR3 totals 16 residues. V was pared by 3 bases and J by 0 bases, with 11 bases between.

The CDR3 nucleotides are TGTGCCTGGAGTGCCGAGGGGAGGAGACTGCCCCAGCATTTT. Protein product: CAWSAEGRRLPQHF. The V gene is TRBV30, the J gene TRBJ1-5, with D possibly being TRBD1 (5 bases). The germline V gene encodes CDR1 GTSNPN and CDR2 SVGIG (reference sequence). The V end was cut by 1 base, the J end by 9 bases, with 16 bases between. The CDR3 has 14 residues. Using reference TRBV30 and TRBJ1-5 for the parts outside the CDR3, the full variable domain is SQTIHQWPATLVQPVGSPLSLECTVEGTSNPNLYWYRQAAGRGLQLLFYSVGIGQISSEVPQNLSASRPQDRQFILSSKKLLLSDSGFYLCAWSAEGRRLPQHFGDGTRLSIL.

The V gene is TRBV9, the J gene TRBJ2-2; 7 positions agree with TRBD2. Per germline, CDR1 SGDLS and CDR2 YYNGEE. CDR3 length: 15 residues. V lost 7 bases, J lost 4 bases, and 10 bases stayed unmatched. CDR3 coding DNA: TGTGCCAGCGGCCAGCGGACTAGGGGCACCGGGGAGCTGTTTTTT. Encoded protein: CASGQRTRGTGELFF.

Only a few counts were recorded for this clone. The J gene is TRBJ2-7, the V gene TRBV5-5; D remains ambiguous. This CDR3 contains 14 residues. CDR1 and CDR2 (germline): SGHKS, YYEKEE (reference sequence). V lost 4 bases and J lost 7, with 18 bases in between. The CDR3 sequence is CASSAGSPAREQYV. CDR3 nucleotides: TGTGCCAGCAGCGCCGGGTCCCCTGCTCGGGAGCAGTACGTC.

The chain has TRBV6-5 and TRBJ2-7; possible D gene TRBD1, 5 bases. Germline lookup yields CDR1 MNHEY and CDR2 SVGAGI. The CDR3 spans 13 residues. V was trimmed by 3 bases and J by 3 bases, leaving 9 bases between them. The CDR3 is CASSYGRGYEQYV. DNA of the CDR3: TGTGCCAGCAGTTATGGAAGGGGCTACGAGCAGTACGTC.

The rearrangement joins TRBV5-8 to TRBJ2-7; D remains ambiguous. Germline CDR1 reads SGHTS; CDR2 reads YDEGEE. Trimming stripped 2 bases from V and 3 bases from J, with 12 bases between. This CDR3 is 14 amino acids long. This CDR3 is CASSFGPHFYEQYV. CDR3 sequence (DNA): TGTGCCAGCAGCTTTGGCCCACATTTCTACGAGCAGTACGTC.

This clone was observed a handful of times. The genes are TRBV30 and TRBJ1-2; weak D call: TRBD1 (5 bases). CDR3 size: 14 residues. The germline CDR1 and CDR2 sequences are GTSNPN and SVGIG (reference sequence). Trimming took off 0 bases at V and 4 bases at J, with 12 bases between the two ends. Here the CDR3 reads CAWSVSDSIYGYTF. Here the CDR3 DNA reads TGTGCCTGGAGTGTATCTGACAGCATCTATGGCTACACCTTC.

The table lists this clone with a count of one. CDR3 sequence (DNA): TGCGCCAGCAGTCTAACGCGGGGGGCGTACGGAAACACCATATATTTT. It encodes CASSLTRGAYGNTIYF. The rearrangement joins TRBV4-1 to TRBJ1-3; D might be TRBD1 (6 bases). The CDR3 spans 16 residues. V was pared by 6 bases and J by 4 bases, with 19 bases between. From germline, CDR1 is MGHRA and CDR2 YSYEKL.

The gene calls are TRBV6-5 and TRBJ1-1, with D possibly being TRBD1 (6 bases). V lost 5 bases and J 2 bases, leaving 12 bases between the germline ends. The CDR3 consists of 14 residues. Germline lookup yields CDR1 MNHEY and CDR2 SVGAGI. This chain's CDR3 is CASSKTGINTEAFF. In DNA, the CDR3 is TGTGCCAGCAGTAAGACAGGCATTAACACTGAAGCTTTCTTT.

The chain employs TRBV18 and TRBJ2-1; 11 bases are a match to TRBD2. V dropped 6 bases and J dropped 1; count of bases not matched to a gene: 5. The CDR3 length is 16 residues. The germline CDR1 and CDR2 sequences are KGHSH and LQKENI. CDR3: CASSFSGGVSYNEQFF. CDR3 DNA: TGTGCCAGCTCGTTTAGCGGGGGGGTTTCCTACAATGAGCAGTTCTTC.